The 12 T cell receptor beta chains given below trace back to one sample, sequenced in a study of human T cells and chemical hapten exposure. TCRdb analysed the RACE reads with MiXCR anew, one entry per CDR3 protein. The sample lists about 380,000 distinct CDR3 sequences, 5% to 6.5% occurring once. Time point of the sample: pre-sensitization, week 0. The treatment: therapeutic diphenylcyclopropenone sensitization with weekly scalp DPC. The specimen was whole blood, collected in connection with sensitization to the hapten diphenylcyclopropenone (DPC). These TCRs come from a woman between 50 and 59 years old with alopecia areata. Some clones in this sample may be carry-over from other donors' samples.

This clonotype was counted many times. The rearrangement links TRBV11-2 to TRBJ2-6; TRBD1 matches at 8 bases. Germline loops: CDR1 SGHAT, CDR2 FQNNGV. With 2 bases clipped from V and 0 bases from J, the junction kept 15 bases outside the gene matches. CDR3 length: 21 residues. The CDR3 is CASSLRPHRGFDVSGANVLTF. The CDR3 DNA follows: TGTGCCAGCAGCTTAAGACCCCACAGGGGGTTTGATGTCTCTGGGGCCAACGTCCTGACTTTC.

This clonotype was detected only a few times. The chain employs TRBV5-5 and TRBJ1-1; D unresolved. Trimming cost V 0 bases and J 3 bases, with 15 bases left between them. The CDR3 has 16 amino acids. Germline values: CDR1 SGHKS, CDR2 YYEKEE (reference sequence). CDR3 sequence reads: CASSLELVLRDTEAFF. CDR3 coding DNA: TGTGCCAGCAGCTTGGAGCTGGTTTTGAGGGACACTGAAGCTTTCTTT. The full variable domain, rest sourced from reference TRBV5-5 and TRBJ1-1, is DAGVTQSPTHLIKTRGQQVTLRCSPISGHKSVSWYQQVLGQGPQFIFQYYEKEERGRGNFPDRFSARQFPNYSSELNVNALLLGDSALYLCASSLELVLRDTEAFFGQGTRLTVV.

This clonotype was recorded many times. J is TRBJ2-3 and V is TRBV12-3 or TRBV12-4; D gene unclear. This CDR3 comprises 15 residues. V shed 1 base and J shed 0 bases, with 8 bases lying between them. The CDR3 protein is CASSLVAASTDTQYF. The CDR3 coding sequence is TGTGCCAGCAGTTTAGTAGCAGCTAGCACAGATACGCAGTATTTT.

The chain joins TRBV29-1 to TRBJ2-7; D gene unclear. Looked up from germline, CDR1 is SQVTM and CDR2 is ANQGSEA. Between the trimmed V and J ends, which lost 3 bases and 3 bases, there was a span of 9 bases. The CDR3 sequence is 12 residues long. The CDR3 protein is CSVEENYYEQYF. The CDR3 DNA reads as TGCAGCGTTGAGGAAAATTACTACGAGCAGTACTTC.

This clonotype was counted many times. DNA for the CDR3: TGTGCCAGCAGTTCCTTACAGGGGAGGGACACTGAAGCTTTCTTT. Translating it yields CASSSLQGRDTEAFF. The chain employs TRBV6-6 and TRBJ1-1, with 7 bases identical to TRBD1. CDR1 is MNHNY and CDR2 is SVGAGI in the germline V gene (reference sequence). V lost 4 bases to trimming and J lost 3 bases; unmatched junction nucleotides: 8. The CDR3 has 15 amino acids.

The gene calls are TRBV2 and TRBJ1-1, with D possibly being TRBD1 (6 bases). The ends were cut back, 7 bases at V and 3 bases at J, with 15 bases in the middle. CDR3 length: 14 amino acids. CDR1 is SNHLY, CDR2 FYNNEI, per germline. Here the CDR3 DNA reads TGTGCCAGCAAGGACAGCCCCGGGGACACTGAAGCTTTCTTT. It translates to CASKDSPGDTEAFF.

This clonotype appeared many times. V and J are TRBV29-1 and TRBJ1-1; a possible D gene is TRBD1 (5 bases). V gave up 7 bases and J gave up 0 bases, with 12 bases separating them. CDR3 size: 13 residues. Germline V gene sequence: CDR1 SQVTM, CDR2 ANQGSEA. Here the CDR3 reads CSAMGELNTEAFF. Here the CDR3 DNA reads TGCAGCGCCATGGGGGAGCTGAACACTGAAGCTTTCTTT. The complete variable domain, with remaining parts taken from reference TRBV29-1 and TRBJ1-1, reads SAVISQKPSRDICQRGTSLTIQCQVDSQVTMMFWYRQQPGQSLTLIATANQGSEATYESGFVIDKFPISRPNLTFSTLTVSNMSPEDSSIYLCSAMGELNTEAFFGQGTRLTVV.

This clonotype came up many times. The V and J genes are TRBV12-3 or TRBV12-4 and TRBJ1-1; no clear D. This CDR3 contains 13 residues. The V end was cut by 3 bases, the J end by 1 base, with 6 bases between. The CDR3 is CASSFSPNTEAFF. For the CDR3, the DNA is TGTGCCAGCAGTTTCTCCCCGAACACTGAAGCTTTCTTT.

This clonotype was counted a few times. The chain employs TRBV10-2 and TRBJ1-1; TRBD1 matches at 7 bases. CDR1 and CDR2 from the germline V gene are WSHSY and SAAADI. The CDR3 contains 11 residues. Trimming cost V 10 bases and J 8 bases; bases outside gene matches: 7. CDR3: CATSWDREAFF. DNA of the CDR3: TGCGCCACCAGCTGGGACAGAGAAGCTTTCTTT.

The J gene is TRBJ1-1, the V gene TRBV11-1; maybe TRBD1 (5 bases). CDR1 is SGHAT, CDR2 FQDESV, per germline (reference sequence). The CDR3 contains 18 residues. Trimming took 5 bases from V and 0 from J, leaving 22 bases between them. The CDR3 nucleotides read TGTGCCAGCAGCCCACCCATCATACGCCGGGACTTGAACACTGAAGCTTTCTTT. Protein: CASSPPIIRRDLNTEAFF.

This clonotype appeared many times. The J gene is TRBJ1-5, the V gene TRBV9; the D is unclear. Per germline, CDR1 SGDLS and CDR2 YYNGEE. CDR3 length equals 14 residues. Trimming cost V 6 bases and J 1 base, with 11 bases left between them. The CDR3 is CASNEGFSNQPQHF. CDR3 coding DNA: TGTGCCAGCAACGAGGGCTTCAGCAATCAGCCCCAGCATTTT.

This clonotype was counted many times. V is TRBV15 and J is TRBJ2-1, with 13 bases lining up with TRBD2. Per the germline V gene, CDR1 is LNHNV and CDR2 is YYDKDF (reference sequence). CDR3 length: 12 residues. The CDR3 DNA reads as TGTGCAACTAGCGGGAGGGCCCATGAGCAGTTCTTC. As protein: CATSGRAHEQFF.